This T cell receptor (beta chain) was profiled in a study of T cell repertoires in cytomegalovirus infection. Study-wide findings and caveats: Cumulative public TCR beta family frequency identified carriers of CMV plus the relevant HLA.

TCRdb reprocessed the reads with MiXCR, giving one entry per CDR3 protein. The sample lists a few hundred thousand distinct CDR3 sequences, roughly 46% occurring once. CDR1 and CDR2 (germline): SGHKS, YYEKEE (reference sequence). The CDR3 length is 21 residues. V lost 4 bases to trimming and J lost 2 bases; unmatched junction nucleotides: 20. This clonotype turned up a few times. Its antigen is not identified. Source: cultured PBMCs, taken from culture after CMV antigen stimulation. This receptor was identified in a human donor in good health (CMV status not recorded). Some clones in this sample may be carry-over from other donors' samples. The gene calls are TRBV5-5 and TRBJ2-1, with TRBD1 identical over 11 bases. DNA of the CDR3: TGTGCCAGCAGCGTGGGACAGGGGGTCCGGGCGTACCAGACCACCTACAATGAGCAGTTCTTC. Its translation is CASSVGQGVRAYQTTYNEQFF.